Listed below are T cell receptor beta chains from one sample, sequenced in a study of blood T cell repertoires in COVID-19. Profiling relied on immunoSEQ multiplex PCR, and the TCRdb table lists in-frame clones only, not all of them. The table includes some 200,000 clones, 82% detected once. The sample comprised PBMCs or T cells enriched from blood (not recorded which). The receptors shown here come from a woman aged 60-75 years with acute COVID-19. CDR3s include the opening cysteine and the closing phenylalanine or tryptophan.

TRBJ2-1 TRBV7-9 CASSGADISYNEQFF
TRBJ1-5 TRBV28 CASSWDRVNQPQHF
TRBJ2-1 TRBV12-3/TRBV12-4 CASSRTSSEQFF
TRBJ2-1 TRBV24-1 CATSLRDNTFNEQFF
TRBJ1-1 TRBV5-4 CASSDTGTGHTEAFF
TRBJ2-3 TRBV10-3 CAIAQSSGGATDTQYF
TRBJ2-1 TRBV7-8 CASSATSGSGNEQFF
TRBJ2-1 TRBV5-1 CASSLEGASSYNEQFF
TRBJ1-2 TRBV7-9 CASSSATGYNYGYTF
TRBJ1-2 TRBV28 CASSPRIYGYTF
TRBJ2-5 TRBV10-3 CAISESSNRRETQYF
TRBJ1-2 TRBV19 CASRRTANYGYTF
TRBJ2-7 TRBV7-9 CASSLAMGGEQYF
TRBJ2-5 TRBV10-2 CASSESTSELETQYF
TRBJ1-5 TRBV27 CASSLWGRREPQHF
TRBJ1-1 TRBV5-5 CASSWTGTNTEAFF
TRBJ1-3 TRBV19 CASSQGRGGNTIYF
TRBJ1-2 TRBV4-3 CASSQVSGPGGAGGYTF
TRBJ2-5 TRBV7-2 CASSLGSGQQETQYF
TRBJ2-1 TRBV27 CASGYWDRGPYNEQFF
TRBJ1-6 TRBV5-4 CASSLDQTGNSPLHF
TRBJ1-6 TRBV9 CASSSGPGQGISPLHF
TRBJ1-3 TRBV28 CASTLQAFSGNTIYF
TRBJ2-7 TRBV15 CATGQGADEQYF
TRBJ2-7 TRBV21-1 CARTEGEQYF
TRBJ2-7 TRBV27 CASSPGGYYEQYF
TRBJ2-1 TRBV28 CASSLRSEQFF
TRBJ2-1 TRBV24-1 CATETSGSHEQFF
TRBJ1-1 TRBV19 CASSILGGAGTEAFF
TRBJ1-1 TRBV30 CACIPSGGLWDTEAFF
TRBJ1-2 TRBV30 CAWRGQGANYGYTF
TRBJ1-2 TRBV5-6 CASSLADRGMITTF
TRBJ2-1 TRBV2 CASSEWSSYNEQFF
TRBJ2-5 TRBV15 CATSSPLAGVETQYF
TRBJ1-4 TRBV4-3 CASSQDHSGTGYEKLFF
TRBJ2-1 TRBV11-2 CATQTMPGLAGGNEQFF
TRBJ1-2 TRBV19 CASTVGTGERYTF
TRBJ1-2 TRBV6-5 CASSPGHRSGYTF
TRBJ2-3 TRBV11-3 CASSGQGAGTDTQYF
TRBJ1-1 TRBV6-1 CASSDRQGAGNTEAFF
TRBJ2-2 TRBV30 CAWSPDSIFRQGNTGELFF
TRBJ1-1 TRBV7-2 CASSWERIAEAFF
TRBJ2-7 TRBV10-1 CASSEPPGGTGIYEQYF
TRBJ1-2 TRBV9 CASSAGQGDYGYTF
TRBJ1-4 TRBV2 CASGGVVGAKGEKLFF
TRBJ1-1 TRBV2 CASSPPGEMNTEAFF
TRBJ1-2 TRBV19 CASSSDRGWYGYTF